This entry lists 27 T cell receptor beta chains sequenced from one sample in a study of cytomegalovirus exposure and HLA in healthy donors. A multiplex PCR was run with 60 Vbeta primers and 13 Jbeta primers. Method: immunoSEQ multiplex PCR; TCRdb's copy keeps in-frame clones and lacks some. The table has about 130,000 clones, more than 80% seen once. Sequenced: PBMCs. These receptors were taken from a woman in her twenties or thirties in good health and CMV-seropositive.

This clone was found many times. Other DNA variants within this sample encode the same CDR3. The chain links TRBV6-1 to TRBJ2-3, with 12 bases that match TRBD2. The length of the CDR3 is 15 residues. Germline CDR1 MNHNS, CDR2 SASEGT. Germline trimming cut 2 bases from V and 4 bases from J; bases unmatched to any gene: 1. The CDR3 coding sequence is TGTGCCAGCAGTGAACTAGCGGGGGGGCCAGATACGCAGTATTTT. Its translation: CASSELAGGPDTQYF.

The rearrangement links TRBV15 to TRBJ2-3; tentative D call: TRBD1 (5 bases). Per germline, CDR1 LNHNV and CDR2 YYDKDF (reference sequence). The CDR3 contains 15 residues. V was cut by 3 bases and J by 3 bases, with 13 bases left in between. This chain's CDR3 is CATSSRTTVTDTQYF. CDR3 nucleotide sequence: TGTGCCACCAGCAGCCGGACAACGGTGACAGATACGCAGTATTTT.

The V and J genes are TRBV10-3 and TRBJ1-3; 7 bases match TRBD1. The CDR3 contains 13 residues. The ends lost 9 bases at V and 4 bases at J; junction bases unmatched: 6. Germline V CDR1 and CDR2: ENHRY, SYGVKD. The CDR3 coding sequence is TGTGCCATATCTACAGGGGCCGGAAACACCATATATTTT. This encodes CAISTGAGNTIYF.

The chain has TRBV30 and TRBJ2-7; D possibly corresponds to TRBD2 (6 bases). The V end lost 7 bases, the J end lost 9 bases, and 19 bases lay between the germline ends. CDR1 is GTSNPN, CDR2 SVGIG, per germline (reference sequence). This CDR3 is 12 amino acids long. CDR3 DNA: TGTGCCTCGTCCCCCGGACTACGAGCGCAGTACTTC. Its translation: CASSPGLRAQYF. The variable domain in full, with the rest retrieved from reference TRBV30 and TRBJ2-7, is SQTIHQWPATLVQPVGSPLSLECTVEGTSNPNLYWYRQAAGRGLQLLFYSVGIGQISSEVPQNLSASRPQDRQFILSSKKLLLSDSGFYLCASSPGLRAQYFGPGTRLTVT.

This CDR3 is CASSLGFGSSYEQYF. Written as DNA, the CDR3 is TGCGCCAGCAGCCTCGGGTTCGGGAGCTCCTACGAGCAGTACTTC. The chain employs TRBV4-1 and TRBJ2-7; D possibly corresponds to TRBD2 (6 bases). Between the trimmed V and J ends, which lost 4 bases and 0 bases, there was a span of 13 bases. Germline V gene data show CDR1 as MGHRA and CDR2 as YSYEKL. This CDR3 spans 15 amino acids.

J is TRBJ2-1 and V is TRBV14; TRBD1 agrees at 9 bases. Germline V gives CDR1 SGHDN, CDR2 FVKESK. J lost 2 bases, V lost 3 bases, and 2 bases had no gene match. CDR3 length: 15 amino acids. The CDR3 loop is CASSQGQGPYNEQFF. The DNA for the CDR3 is TGTGCCAGCAGCCAGGGACAGGGTCCCTACAATGAGCAGTTCTTC.

The CDR3 DNA follows: TGTGCCAGCAGCCCCATTATGGGGGCCAATGAGCAGTTCTTC. This gives the protein CASSPIMGANEQFF. V is TRBV2 and J is TRBJ2-1; D might be TRBD1 (6 bases). The CDR3 runs to 14 residues. Germline-derived CDR1 and CDR2 are SNHLY and FYNNEI. V dropped 6 bases and J dropped 6 bases, with 15 bases sitting between them. Combining the CDR3 with reference TRBV2 and TRBJ2-1 gives the whole variable domain EPEVTQTPSHQVTQMGQEVILRCVPISNHLYFYWYRQILGQKVEFLVSFYNNEISEKSEIFDDQFSVERPDGSNFTLKIRSTKLEDSAMYFCASSPIMGANEQFFGPGTRLTVL.

This clone appeared once. The V and J genes are TRBV19 and TRBJ2-1; 8 bases line up with TRBD2. This CDR3 has 17 residues. Losses at the gene ends were 7 bases for V and 0 bases for J; bases not matched to a gene: 11. Germline V lookup: CDR1 LNHDA, CDR2 SQIVND (reference sequence). The CDR3 DNA sequence: TGTGCCAGTACCAAAAAATCAACTAGCGGCTCCTACAATGAGCAGTTCTTC. This encodes CASTKKSTSGSYNEQFF.

The rearrangement joins TRBV5-8 to TRBJ1-5; D is unclear. The CDR3 has 11 residues. V was shortened by 1 base and J by 11 bases, with 7 bases between the two germline ends. Germline values: CDR1 SGHTS, CDR2 YDEGEE. The CDR3, as DNA: TGTGCCAGCAGCTTGCGTCTCTCCCAGCATTTT. It specifies CASSLRLSQHF.

The chain is built from TRBV28 and TRBJ1-1, with TRBD1 matching 8 bases. Germline CDR1 MDHEN, CDR2 SYDVKM. The CDR3 loop spans 13 amino acids. The ends lost 2 bases at V and 4 bases at J; junction bases unmatched: 0. The CDR3 nucleotides read TGTGCCAGCAGTTTAGGACAGGGCACTGAAGCTTTCTTT. Translating gives CASSLGQGTEAFF.

This clone was seen once. Within the sample, other DNA sequences also encode this same CDR3. The V gene is TRBV6-1, the J gene TRBJ2-3; 7 bases align to TRBD2. The CDR3 totals 15 residues. Trimming cost V 5 bases and J 2 bases; bases outside gene matches: 7. CDR1 is MNHNS, CDR2 SASEGT, per germline. CDR3 amino acids: CASSRLAPATDTQYF. The CDR3, as DNA: TGTGCCAGCAGTAGACTAGCCCCCGCCACAGATACGCAGTATTTT.

CDR3 coding DNA: TGTGCCAGCAGCGCACCCCCGGGACTAGCCTACAATGAGCAGTTCTTC. It translates to CASSAPPGLAYNEQFF. The rearrangement joins TRBV9 to TRBJ2-1, with 8 bases that match TRBD2. From germline, CDR1 is SGDLS and CDR2 YYNGEE. The CDR3 totals 16 residues. The ends lost 3 bases at V and 2 bases at J; junction bases unmatched: 7.

V gene TRBV28 combines with J gene TRBJ2-2; perhaps TRBD2 as D (7 bases). Trimming shortened V by 3 bases and J by 7 bases, and 18 bases separated the two germline ends. Germline V lookup: CDR1 MDHEN, CDR2 SYDVKM. This CDR3 is built from 16 residues. CDR3 amino acids: CASSLMGGPRNGELFF. The CDR3 DNA is TGTGCCAGCAGTTTGATGGGGGGGCCCCGGAACGGGGAGCTGTTTTTT. The complete variable domain, with remaining parts taken from reference TRBV28 and TRBJ2-2, reads DVKVTQSSRYLVKRTGEKVFLECVQDMDHENMFWYRQDPGLGLRLIYFSYDVKMKEKGDIPEGYSVSREKKERFSLILESASTNQTSMYLCASSLMGGPRNGELFFGEGSRLTVL.

This chain joins TRBV14 and TRBJ2-7; D perhaps matches TRBD2 (6 bases). This CDR3 spans 14 amino acids. The V gene's germline CDR1 is SGHDN and CDR2 FVKESK. V lost 1 base and J 2 bases, leaving 9 bases between the germline ends. The DNA for the CDR3 is TGTGCCAGCAGCCAAGGGGGACTCCCCTACGAGCAGTACTTC. This encodes CASSQGGLPYEQYF.

In its sample, this clone was seen a few times. The rearrangement uses TRBV28 and TRBJ2-5; D unclear. Trimming left V 2 bases short and J 4 bases short, with 11 bases between. The CDR3 is 14 residues long. CDR1 is MDHEN and CDR2 is SYDVKM in the germline V gene. The CDR3 spells CASSLSPGVETQYF. The CDR3 DNA follows: TGTGCCAGCAGTTTAAGCCCCGGAGTAGAGACCCAGTACTTC.

The chain combines TRBV30 with TRBJ1-5, with D unresolved. V shed 2 bases and J shed 1 base, with 9 bases lying between them. The CDR3 loop spans 14 amino acids. In germline, CDR1 is GTSNPN, CDR2 SVGIG (reference sequence). In DNA form, the CDR3 reads TGTGCCTGGAGTACCCCCGGGAGCAATCAGCCCCAGCATTTT. The encoded protein is CAWSTPGSNQPQHF.

The chain is built from TRBV5-6 and TRBJ1-2; possible D gene TRBD1, 6 bases. V was clipped by 4 bases and J by 2 bases, with 12 bases between them. The CDR3 is 14 residues long. CDR1 is SGHDT and CDR2 is YYEEEE in the germline V gene. The CDR3 reads CASSPSTGNYGYTF. The DNA for the CDR3 is TGTGCCAGCAGCCCGTCTACAGGGAACTATGGCTACACCTTC.

V and J are TRBV11-3 and TRBJ2-7, with 8 bases matching TRBD1. The ends lost 5 bases at V and 6 bases at J; junction bases unmatched: 6. Germline V gene data show CDR1 as SGHNT and CDR2 as YENEEA. CDR3 length equals 13 residues. CDR3 sequence reads: CASSLDRESEQYF. DNA for the CDR3: TGTGCCAGCAGCCTGGACAGGGAAAGCGAGCAGTACTTC.

The rearrangement joins TRBV27 to TRBJ1-2; D not resolved. The CDR3 length is 14 residues. The V end lost 3 bases, the J end lost 2 bases, and 10 bases lay between the germline ends. Per germline, CDR1 MNHEY and CDR2 SMNVEV (reference sequence). As DNA, the CDR3 is TGTGCCAGCAGTTTCGGGATAGGGAACTATGGCTACACCTTC. It translates to CASSFGIGNYGYTF.

This chain links TRBV28 with TRBJ2-7; the match to TRBD1 covers 7 bases. The CDR3 has 12 amino acids. J lost 8 bases, V lost 2 bases, and 3 bases had no gene match. Germline lookup yields CDR1 MDHEN and CDR2 SYDVKM. Here the CDR3 DNA reads TGTGCCAGCAGTTTAGTACAGGGGAAGCAGTACTTC. Protein sequence: CASSLVQGKQYF.

J is TRBJ1-5 and V is TRBV5-6, with 9 bases that match TRBD1. In germline, CDR1 is SGHDT, CDR2 YYEEEE. The length of the CDR3 is 18 residues. V lost 1 base, J lost 1 base, and 9 bases stayed unmatched. The CDR3 loop reads CASSLTRDREASNQPQHF. The CDR3 DNA reads as TGTGCCAGCAGCTTGACTAGGGACAGGGAGGCAAGCAATCAGCCCCAGCATTTT.

The V gene is TRBV5-1, the J gene TRBJ2-7; D is uncertain. Per the germline V gene, CDR1 is SGHRS and CDR2 is YFSETQ. V was shortened by 2 bases and J by 5 bases, with 11 bases between the two germline ends. This CDR3 contains 13 residues. Here the CDR3 reads CASSLTGLDEQYF. CDR3 DNA: TGCGCCAGCAGCTTAACGGGTTTGGACGAGCAGTACTTC.

The chain has TRBV6-5 and TRBJ2-1; D uncertain. CDR1 and CDR2 from the germline V gene are MNHEY and SVGAGI. V lost 8 bases to trimming and J lost 4 bases, with 12 bases between them. This CDR3 has 13 residues. DNA for the CDR3: TGTGCCAGCTCCCCCCCCGGGTACAATGAGCAGTTCTTC. Its translation is CASSPPGYNEQFF.

V usage is TRBV28 and J usage is TRBJ1-2, with D possibly TRBD1 on 6 matching bases. Trimming stripped 6 bases from V and 6 bases from J, with 14 bases between. The CDR3 has 13 amino acids. From germline, CDR1 is MDHEN and CDR2 SYDVKM. The CDR3 DNA reads as TGTGCCAGCAGCGCTCATCAGGGGAATGGCTACACCTTC. As protein: CASSAHQGNGYTF.

The rearrangement joins TRBV6-5 to TRBJ1-2; 10 bases match TRBD1. The CDR3 covers 15 residues. Germline V CDR1 and CDR2: MNHEY, SVGAGI. Germline trimming cut 0 bases from V and 6 bases from J; bases unmatched to any gene: 4. The CDR3, as DNA: TGTGCCAGCAGTTACTCAGGGGACAGGGGAAATGGCTACACCTTC. Protein sequence: CASSYSGDRGNGYTF.

The chain recombines TRBV19 with TRBJ1-1, with TRBD1 matching 10 bases. The V and J ends lost 6 bases and 6 bases, in that order; junction bases with no gene match: 7. The germline V gene encodes CDR1 LNHDA and CDR2 SQIVND (reference sequence). The CDR3 is 14 residues long. The CDR3 nucleotides are TGTGCCAGTAGCCGAACCGGGACAGGGGCTGAAGCTTTCTTT. Its protein is CASSRTGTGAEAFF.

The gene calls are TRBV11-2 and TRBJ1-1; D gene unclear. The germline V gene has CDR1 SGHAT and CDR2 FQNNGV. The germline V and J ends were trimmed by 1 base and 7 bases, with 13 bases remaining between them. The CDR3 has 14 residues. The CDR3 reads CASSLGAGIGEAFF. The CDR3, as DNA: TGTGCCAGCAGCTTAGGGGCGGGGATAGGTGAAGCTTTCTTT.